This record covers a single T cell receptor beta chain. The sample comes from a study of blood T cell repertoires in COVID-19. This table comes from immunoSEQ multiplex PCR, and its TCRdb copy is limited to in-frame clones, with some not included. Here the sample spans about 260,000 clones, about 88% being singletons. V dropped 1 base and J dropped 8; count of bases not matched to a gene: 5. The CDR3 loop spans 15 amino acids. In germline, CDR1 is MGHRA, CDR2 YSYEKL. This chain uses TRBV4-1 with TRBJ2-1; 10 positions agree with TRBD2. Sequencing was done on a sample of peripheral blood. The source of this sequence is a woman aged 55-69 years with COVID-19, enrolled during active disease. The CDR3 sequence is CASSQGLAGADEQFF. DNA for the CDR3: TGCGCCAGCAGCCAAGGTCTAGCGGGAGCTGATGAGCAGTTCTTC.